This T cell receptor beta chain was recovered during a study of blood T cell repertoires in COVID-19. Per the study methods: The assay estimated nucleated cells by amplifying reference gene primers. Sequenced by immunoSEQ multiplex PCR; TCRdb stores in-frame clones only, minus some. For V, J and clone size, that table is used; D and trimming come from the DNA. The sample includes approximately 200,000 clones, over 70% of them seen just once. The CDR3 is 11 amino acids. CDR1 is WNHNN, CDR2 SYGVQD, per germline (reference sequence). With 6 bases removed from V and 13 bases from J, the gap between germline ends came to 15 bases. Researchers sorted participants into cohorts using their self-reported clinical history. Before they entered the study, exposed participants had met a COVID-19 case within 2 weeks.

The clonotype originates from a woman between 25 and 40 years old who had been exposed to COVID-19. The sequencing input was PBMCs or T cells enriched from blood (not recorded which). The genes are TRBV10-1 and TRBJ1-2; D is unresolved. The CDR3 sequence: CASSLRMDSTF. The CDR3 DNA reads as TGCGCCAGCAGCCTTCGAATGGACTCCACCTTC.